Shown below are 27 T cell receptor beta chains from a single sample sequenced in a study of shared clonotypes between healthy human individuals. The protocol was immunoSEQ multiplex PCR, while the TCRdb copy is restricted to in-frame clones and leaves out a portion. The sample has some 1 million clones, about 80% seen once; the top ten hold roughly 1.4%. The sequenced sample consisted of memory CD4+ T cells sorted from blood. The subset denotes: CD45RA-negative fraction. The origin of the receptors is a man younger than 35 in good health.

The table lists this clone with many counts. The chain carries TRBV18 and TRBJ1-1; D remains ambiguous. The CDR3 is 13 amino acids. Germline V gives CDR1 KGHSH, CDR2 LQKENI. The V end lost 4 bases, the J end lost 3 bases, and 9 bases lay between the germline ends. For the CDR3, the DNA is TGTGCCAGCTCACGGGAAAGGGACACTGAAGCTTTCTTT. Translation: CASSRERDTEAFF.

The chain joins TRBV30 to TRBJ1-2, with D possibly matching TRBD1 (6 bases). The CDR3 covers 14 residues. Germline-derived CDR1 and CDR2 are GTSNPN and SVGIG (reference sequence). Trimming stripped 3 bases from V and 13 bases from J, with 24 bases between. CDR3 in amino acids: CAWSPGLQGTGATF. In nucleotides, the CDR3 is TGTGCCTGGAGCCCGGGACTACAGGGAACGGGGGCCACCTTC.

This chain joins TRBV7-2 and TRBJ2-3; D call uncertain. The V gene lost 6 bases and the J gene lost 6 bases, with 16 bases spanning the gap. There are 14 residues in the CDR3. Germline V gene lookup returns CDR1 SGHTA and CDR2 FQGNSA. The chain's CDR3 is CASRFRGGVDTQYF. For the CDR3, the DNA is TGTGCCAGCAGGTTCAGAGGTGGGGTTGATACGCAGTATTTT.

The chain carries TRBV12-2 and TRBJ2-1; the table's TRBD2 call for D was not verified on the DNA. TRBV12-2 is a listed pseudogene. CDR3 size: 16 residues. DNA for the CDR3: TGTGCAAGTCGCGTAAGGGAGTCCGGGATTTTCGATGAGCAGTTCTTC. It is translated as CASRVRESGIFDEQFF.

The chain combines TRBV5-3 with TRBJ1-2; no clear D. Being an ORF, TRBV5-3 has a function that is uncertain. Trimming left V 4 bases short and J 7 bases short, with 14 bases between. This CDR3 region has 13 residues. CDR3 amino acids: CARSHASSTGYTF. The CDR3 DNA follows: TGTGCCAGAAGCCACGCTTCCTCGACTGGCTACACCTTC.

In this sample, this clone turned up a few times. A read error is likely here: a far larger clone is one base away. Distinct nucleotide sequences in the sample also encode this CDR3. The chain joins TRBV7-2 to TRBJ1-5; D is possibly TRBD1 (5 bases). Germline-derived CDR1 and CDR2 are SGHTA and FQGNSA. The CDR3 runs to 13 residues. V gave up 1 base and J gave up 6 bases, with 7 bases separating them. The CDR3 DNA follows: TGTGCCAGCAGCTTAGATGGGGGTCAGCCCCAGCATTTT. It translates to CASSLDGGQPQHF.

The chain carries TRBV30 and TRBJ1-1; TRBD1 agrees at 8 bases. Per germline, CDR1 GTSNPN and CDR2 SVGIG (reference sequence). J was trimmed by 1 base and V by 3 bases; bases with no gene match: 4. The CDR3 sequence is 14 residues long. CDR3: CAWSLDRGNTEAFF. The CDR3 DNA reads TGTGCCTGGAGCCTCGACAGGGGGAACACTGAAGCTTTCTTT.

The chain joins TRBV9 to TRBJ2-3; 8 positions agree with TRBD2. V dropped 2 bases and J dropped 3; count of bases not matched to a gene: 5. The CDR3 consists of 15 residues. Germline assignment: CDR1 SGDLS and CDR2 YYNGEE. CDR3: CASSVGGVWTDTQYF. Here the CDR3 DNA reads TGTGCCAGCAGCGTCGGGGGGGTCTGGACAGATACGCAGTATTTT.

This clone occurred a few times. The V and J genes are TRBV5-5 and TRBJ1-5, with no clear D. The V gene's germline CDR1 is SGHKS and CDR2 YYEKEE (reference sequence). This CDR3 comprises 14 residues. Trimming took off 2 bases at V and 7 bases at J, with 13 bases between the two ends. The CDR3 loop is CASSFGGIGQPQHF. In DNA form, the CDR3 reads TGTGCCAGCAGCTTTGGAGGGATAGGACAGCCCCAGCATTTT.

This sequence joins TRBV2 and TRBJ1-6; D unresolved. This CDR3 is 14 amino acids long. Trimming left V 4 bases short and J 7 bases short, with 11 bases between. Looked up from germline, CDR1 is SNHLY and CDR2 is FYNNEI. The CDR3 sequence: CASSVITGNSPLHF. In DNA form, the CDR3 reads TGTGCCAGCAGTGTTATAACGGGGAATTCACCCCTCCACTTT.

The chain recombines TRBV4-3 with TRBJ2-1, with D unresolved. The V gene's germline CDR1 is LGHNA and CDR2 YSLEER. Between the trimmed V and J ends, which lost 1 base and 5 bases, there was a span of 6 bases. This CDR3 spans 13 amino acids. The CDR3 nucleotides read TGCGCCAGCAGCCAAGTCGGTAACAATGAGCAGTTCTTC. It translates to CASSQVGNNEQFF.

Turning to this clone: This CDR3 is also generated by other DNA sequences in the sample. V usage is TRBV18 and J usage is TRBJ1-1; D remains unclear. V dropped 6 bases and J dropped 1 base, with 9 bases sitting between them. Germline lookup yields CDR1 KGHSH and CDR2 LQKENI. The CDR3 spans 13 residues. The CDR3 DNA is TGTGCCAGCTCTTCCGGACGGAACACTGAAGCTTTCTTT. Translation: CASSSGRNTEAFF.

The chain has TRBV14 and TRBJ2-2; D not resolved. Trimming took 0 bases from V and 6 from J, leaving 11 bases between them. Germline CDR1 reads SGHDN; CDR2 reads FVKESK. This CDR3 comprises 15 residues. This chain's CDR3 is CASSQDLRGAGELFF. In DNA, the CDR3 is TGTGCCAGCAGCCAAGATCTACGTGGGGCCGGGGAGCTGTTTTTT.

The chain is built from TRBV14 and TRBJ2-1; weak D call: TRBD2 (6 bases). CDR3 length: 14 amino acids. The V and J ends lost 2 bases and 4 bases respectively, with 9 bases between them. The germline V gene encodes CDR1 SGHDN and CDR2 FVKESK. The CDR3 sequence: CASSQRDFYNEQFF. In nucleotides, the CDR3 is TGTGCCAGCAGCCAACGGGACTTTTACAATGAGCAGTTCTTC.

The rearrangement joins TRBV5-4 to TRBJ2-5; D not certain. Germline V gives CDR1 SGHNT, CDR2 YYREEE (reference sequence). There are 13 residues in the CDR3. V lost 4 bases and J 5 bases, leaving 12 bases between the germline ends. The CDR3 bases are TGTGCCAGCAGCATGACCCCCCGGGAGACCCAGTACTTC. This codes for CASSMTPRETQYF.

The table lists this clone with many counts. This chain connects TRBV11-3 to TRBJ2-1; D unclear. The V and J ends lost 3 bases and 3 bases respectively, with 6 bases between them. Germline CDR1 reads SGHNT; CDR2 reads YENEEA. The CDR3 is 13 amino acids. The CDR3 DNA follows: TGTGCCAGCAGCTTTGGGCTCTACAATGAGCAGTTCTTC. This translates into CASSFGLYNEQFF.

V is TRBV5-1 and J is TRBJ2-5; 8 bases fit TRBD1. The CDR3 extends over 15 amino acids. The germline V gene has CDR1 SGHRS and CDR2 YFSETQ. Losses at the gene ends were 0 bases for V and 7 bases for J; bases not matched to a gene: 8. CDR3 in amino acids: CASSLVSGGAGTQYF. Written as DNA, the CDR3 is TGCGCCAGCAGCTTGGTGTCAGGGGGCGCAGGGACCCAGTACTTC.

The J gene is TRBJ2-5, the V gene TRBV28; 7 bases line up with TRBD2. Germline V gene data show CDR1 as MDHEN and CDR2 as SYDVKM. The J segment lost 5 bases and the V segment lost 3 bases, leaving 12 bases of the junction unmatched. This CDR3 is built from 16 residues. The CDR3 loop is CASSFQSSGLRETQYF. The CDR3 DNA follows: TGTGCCAGCAGTTTTCAATCTAGCGGATTGAGGGAGACCCAGTACTTC.

The chain recombines TRBV5-4 with TRBJ1-2; 11 nucleotides align to TRBD1. The CDR3 has 15 residues. The germline V gene has CDR1 SGHNT and CDR2 YYREEE (reference sequence). J gave up 7 bases and V 4 bases, and 9 bases lay outside the gene matches. In DNA, the CDR3 is TGTGCCAGCAGCGCTACGGGACAGGGGGAAGGTGGCTACACCTTC. This sequence encodes CASSATGQGEGGYTF.

The J gene is TRBJ2-7, the V gene TRBV5-1; tentatively, D is TRBD2 (5 bases). CDR1 and CDR2 from the germline V gene are SGHRS and YFSETQ. Trimming cost V 4 bases and J 3 bases, with 11 bases left between them. This CDR3 has 13 amino acids. CDR3 DNA sequence: TGCGCCAGCAGCCTAGCTAGCCACTACGAGCAGTACTTC. Amino acids: CASSLASHYEQYF.

There are a few counts of this clone. This chain connects TRBV28 to TRBJ1-4; TRBD1 agrees at 7 bases. The V segment lost 7 bases and the J segment 7 bases; nucleotides outside the gene matches: 3. CDR3 length equals 12 residues. The germline V gene has CDR1 MDHEN and CDR2 SYDVKM. The CDR3 DNA is TGTGCCAGCAACAGGGGCGGTGAAAAACTGTTTTTT. It codes for CASNRGGEKLFF.

The chain recombines TRBV5-1 with TRBJ2-3; 13 nucleotides align to TRBD2. The CDR3 is made up of 17 amino acids. The J segment lost 2 bases and the V segment lost 4 bases, leaving 7 bases of the junction unmatched. Germline V lookup: CDR1 SGHRS, CDR2 YFSETQ. The CDR3 protein is CASSPGTSGTYTDTQYF. In DNA, the CDR3 is TGCGCCAGCAGCCCTGGGACTAGCGGGACCTACACAGATACGCAGTATTTT. The variable domain in full, completed from reference TRBV5-1 and TRBJ2-3, reads KAGVTQTPRYLIKTRGQQVTLSCSPISGHRSVSWYQQTPGQGLQFLFEYFSETQRNKGNFPGRFSGRQFSNSRSEMNVSTLELGDSALYLCASSPGTSGTYTDTQYFGPGTRLTVL.

Note on this clone: Other DNA sequences from this sample encode an identical CDR3 as well. This rearrangement joins TRBV5-1 to TRBJ2-3, with D maybe TRBD2 (6 bases). The CDR3 covers 15 residues. The germline CDR1 and CDR2 sequences are SGHRS and YFSETQ. With 1 base removed from V and 0 bases from J, the gap between germline ends came to 9 bases. CDR3 loop: CASSLKGTSTDTQYF. The CDR3 DNA is TGCGCCAGCAGCTTGAAAGGGACTAGCACAGATACGCAGTATTTT. Full variable domain (rest looked up from reference TRBV5-1 and TRBJ2-3): KAGVTQTPRYLIKTRGQQVTLSCSPISGHRSVSWYQQTPGQGLQFLFEYFSETQRNKGNFPGRFSGRQFSNSRSEMNVSTLELGDSALYLCASSLKGTSTDTQYFGPGTRLTVL.

The chain uses TRBV27 and TRBJ2-7; 7 bases are shared with TRBD2. J was trimmed by 0 bases and V by 7 bases; bases with no gene match: 6. CDR1 and CDR2 (germline): MNHEY, SMNVEV (reference sequence). The CDR3 totals 14 residues. The DNA of the CDR3 is TGTGCCAGCAAAGCGGGACTCAACTCCTACGAGCAGTACTTC. Encoded protein: CASKAGLNSYEQYF.

The J gene is TRBJ1-3, the V gene TRBV7-2, with 8 bases matching TRBD1. Germline V gene data show CDR1 as SGHTA and CDR2 as FQGNSA. The J segment lost 6 bases and the V segment lost 5 bases, leaving 9 bases of the junction unmatched. The CDR3 sequence is 15 residues long. The CDR3 DNA reads as TGTGCCAGCAGCCCAGAGACAGGGGTTGTAAACACCATATATTTT. Encoded protein: CASSPETGVVNTIYF.

The gene calls are TRBV20-1 and TRBJ1-2, with D possibly being TRBD1 (6 bases). CDR3 length equals 11 residues. V lost 8 bases and J lost 8, with 15 bases in between. Germline CDR1 is DFQATT and CDR2 is SNEGSKA (reference sequence). DNA for the CDR3: TGCAGTACAGGGAGCATAGGGGGCTACACCTTC. Its protein is CSTGSIGGYTF.

This clone was seen a handful of times. V gene TRBV6-5 combines with J gene TRBJ1-1; D ambiguous. This CDR3 contains 11 residues. Germline CDR1 reads MNHEY; CDR2 reads SVGAGI. The ends were cut back, 6 bases at V and 5 bases at J, with 7 bases in the middle. The CDR3 DNA follows: TGTGCCAGCAGGCAACAGACTGAAGCTTTCTTT. Translated, it gives CASRQQTEAFF.